The clone carrying this TCR beta chain was counted many times. The data stem from a study of identical twins. TCRdb re-called the 5' RACE reads through MiXCR, storing one row per CDR3 protein. The profile shows around 290,000 distinct CDR3 sequences, 8% to 9.5% of them singletons. The same data also contributed to another study, on yellow fever vaccine responses in identical twins.

The specimen sequenced was CD8+ T cells sorted from blood. The TCR originated in a woman aged 18 to 35 in good health.

CDR3 nucleotide sequence: TGTGCCAGCAGCCCCGGGGCGTCCTACGAGCAGTACTTC. Translated, it gives CASSPGASYEQYF. The chain joins TRBV7-9 to TRBJ2-7; possibly TRBD1 or TRBD2 for D (5 bases each). CDR1 and CDR2 (germline): SEHNR, FQNEAQ (reference sequence). Between the trimmed V and J ends, which lost 5 bases and 1 base, there was a span of 9 bases. This CDR3 is built from 13 residues.